The present TCR beta chain was sequenced within a study of shared clonotypes between healthy human individuals. The CDR3 extends over 13 amino acids. The germline CDR1 and CDR2 sequences are SGDLS and YYNGEE. Between the trimmed V and J ends, which lost 0 bases and 3 bases, there was a span of 3 bases. The sample holds a few counts of this clone. Other DNA sequences within the sample encode an identical CDR3. Some clones are missing from TCRdb's copy, which holds only in-frame ones; the method was immunoSEQ multiplex PCR. The sample records about 2.4 million clones, more than 85% being singletons. The material sequenced was naive CD4+ T cells from PBMCs. The subset is: CD45RA+ positively selected. The receptor was isolated from a man aged 18 to 29 in good health. Some clones in this sample may be carry-over from other donors' samples. The genes are TRBV9 and TRBJ2-2; D not resolved. The CDR3 sequence: CASSVDHTGELFF. CDR3 nucleotides: TGTGCCAGCAGCGTAGATCACACCGGGGAGCTGTTTTTT.